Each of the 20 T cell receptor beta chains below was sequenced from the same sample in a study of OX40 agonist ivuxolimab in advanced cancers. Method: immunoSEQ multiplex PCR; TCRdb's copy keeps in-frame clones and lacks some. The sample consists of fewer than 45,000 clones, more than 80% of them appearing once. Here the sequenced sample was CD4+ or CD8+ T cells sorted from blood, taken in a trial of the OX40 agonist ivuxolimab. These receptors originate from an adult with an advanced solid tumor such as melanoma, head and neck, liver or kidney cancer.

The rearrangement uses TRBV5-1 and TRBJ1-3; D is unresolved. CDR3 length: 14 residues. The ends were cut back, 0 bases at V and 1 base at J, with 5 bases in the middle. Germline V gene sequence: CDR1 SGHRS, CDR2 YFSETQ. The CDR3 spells CASSLEVSGNTIYF. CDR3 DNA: TGCGCCAGCAGCTTGGAAGTGTCTGGAAACACCATATATTTT.

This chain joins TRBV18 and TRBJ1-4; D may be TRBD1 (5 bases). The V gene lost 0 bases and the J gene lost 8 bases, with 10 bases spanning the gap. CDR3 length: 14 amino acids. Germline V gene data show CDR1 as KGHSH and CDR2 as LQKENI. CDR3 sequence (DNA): TGTGCCAGCTCACCACCGTACGACAGAGAAAAACTGTTTTTT. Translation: CASSPPYDREKLFF.

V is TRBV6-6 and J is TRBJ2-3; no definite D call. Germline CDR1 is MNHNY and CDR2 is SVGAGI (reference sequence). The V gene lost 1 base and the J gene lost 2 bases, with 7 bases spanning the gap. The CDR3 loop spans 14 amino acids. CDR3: CASSYFGDTDTQYF. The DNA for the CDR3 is TGTGCCAGCAGTTACTTTGGTGACACAGATACGCAGTATTTT.

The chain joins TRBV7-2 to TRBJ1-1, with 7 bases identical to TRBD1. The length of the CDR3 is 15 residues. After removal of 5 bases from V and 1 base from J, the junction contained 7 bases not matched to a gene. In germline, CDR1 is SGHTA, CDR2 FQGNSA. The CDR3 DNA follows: TGTGCCAGCAGCCAGGGGGGGTTTCGGAACACTGAAGCTTTCTTT. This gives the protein CASSQGGFRNTEAFF.

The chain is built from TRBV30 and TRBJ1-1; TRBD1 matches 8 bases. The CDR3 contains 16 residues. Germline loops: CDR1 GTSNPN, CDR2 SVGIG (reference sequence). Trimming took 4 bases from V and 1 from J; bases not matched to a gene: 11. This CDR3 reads CAWIPPPGTGNTEAFF. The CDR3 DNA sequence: TGTGCCTGGATACCTCCGCCCGGGACAGGGAACACTGAAGCTTTCTTT.

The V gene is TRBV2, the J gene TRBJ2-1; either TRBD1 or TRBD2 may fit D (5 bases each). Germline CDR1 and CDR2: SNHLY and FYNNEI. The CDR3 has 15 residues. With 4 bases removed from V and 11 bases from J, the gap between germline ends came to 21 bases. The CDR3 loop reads CASSAQTVGDLKQFF. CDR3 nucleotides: TGTGCCAGCAGTGCCCAGACAGTTGGGGACCTAAAGCAGTTCTTC.

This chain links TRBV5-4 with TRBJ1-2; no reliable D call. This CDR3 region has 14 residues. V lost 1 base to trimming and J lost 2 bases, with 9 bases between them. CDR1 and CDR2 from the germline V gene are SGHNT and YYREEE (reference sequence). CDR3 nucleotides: TGTGCCAGCAGCTTGTTTACGGCAAACTATGGCTACACCTTC. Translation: CASSLFTANYGYTF.

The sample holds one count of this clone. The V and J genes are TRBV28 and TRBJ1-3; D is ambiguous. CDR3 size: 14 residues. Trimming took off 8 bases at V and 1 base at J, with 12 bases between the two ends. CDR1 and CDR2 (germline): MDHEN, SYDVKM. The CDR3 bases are TGTGCCAGCCGACTACGGGGTTCTGGAAACACCATATATTTT. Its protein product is CASRLRGSGNTIYF.

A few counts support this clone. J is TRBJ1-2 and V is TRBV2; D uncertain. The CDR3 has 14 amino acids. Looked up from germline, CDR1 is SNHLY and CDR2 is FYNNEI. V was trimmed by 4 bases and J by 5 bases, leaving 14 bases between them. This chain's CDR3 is CASSGGRSLYGYTF. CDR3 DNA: TGTGCCAGCAGTGGCGGTAGGAGTCTTTATGGCTACACCTTC.

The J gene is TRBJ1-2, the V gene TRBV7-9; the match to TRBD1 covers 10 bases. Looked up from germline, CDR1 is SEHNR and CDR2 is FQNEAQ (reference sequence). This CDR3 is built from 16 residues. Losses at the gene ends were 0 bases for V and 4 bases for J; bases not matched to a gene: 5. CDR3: CASSLAGTGALYGYTF. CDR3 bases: TGTGCCAGCAGCTTAGCGGGGACAGGGGCTCTCTATGGCTACACCTTC. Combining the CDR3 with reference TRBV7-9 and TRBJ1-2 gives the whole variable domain DTGVSQNPRHKITKRGQNVTFRCDPISEHNRLYWYRQTLGQGPEFLTYFQNEAQLEKSRLLSDRFSAERPKGSFSTLEIQRTEQGDSAMYLCASSLAGTGALYGYTFGSGTRLTVV.

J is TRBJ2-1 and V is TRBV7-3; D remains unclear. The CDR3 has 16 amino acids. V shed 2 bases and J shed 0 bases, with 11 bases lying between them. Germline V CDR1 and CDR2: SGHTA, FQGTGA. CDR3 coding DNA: TGTGCCAGCAGCTTACTAGGCGGATTCTCCTACAATGAGCAGTTCTTC. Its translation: CASSLLGGFSYNEQFF.

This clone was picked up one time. The CDR3 DNA sequence: TGTGCCTCTAAACGACAGGGTCGTAATGAGCAGTTCTTC. It translates to CASKRQGRNEQFF. The rearrangement links TRBV30 to TRBJ2-1; TRBD1 matches at 7 bases. The CDR3 is 13 residues long. J gave up 7 bases and V 7 bases, and 10 bases lay outside the gene matches. CDR1 GTSNPN and CDR2 SVGIG come from the germline V gene (reference sequence).

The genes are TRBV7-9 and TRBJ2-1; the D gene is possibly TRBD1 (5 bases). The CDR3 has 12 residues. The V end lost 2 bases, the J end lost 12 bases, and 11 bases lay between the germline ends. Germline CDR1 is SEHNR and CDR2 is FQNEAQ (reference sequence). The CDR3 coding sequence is TGTGCCAGCAGCTTACTAGGGGAAGGGCAGTTCTTC. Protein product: CASSLLGEGQFF.

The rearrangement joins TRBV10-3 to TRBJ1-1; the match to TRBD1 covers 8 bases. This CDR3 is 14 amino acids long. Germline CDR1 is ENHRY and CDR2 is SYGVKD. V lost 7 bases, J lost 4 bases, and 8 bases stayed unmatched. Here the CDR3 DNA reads TGTGCCATCACCGCCGGACAGGGTACCACTGAAGCTTTCTTT. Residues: CAITAGQGTTEAFF.

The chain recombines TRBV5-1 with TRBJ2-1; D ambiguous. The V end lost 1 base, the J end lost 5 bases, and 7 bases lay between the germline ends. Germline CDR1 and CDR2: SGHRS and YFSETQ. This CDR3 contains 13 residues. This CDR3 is CASSLSLNNEQFF. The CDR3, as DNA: TGCGCCAGCAGCTTGTCGCTCAACAATGAGCAGTTCTTC.

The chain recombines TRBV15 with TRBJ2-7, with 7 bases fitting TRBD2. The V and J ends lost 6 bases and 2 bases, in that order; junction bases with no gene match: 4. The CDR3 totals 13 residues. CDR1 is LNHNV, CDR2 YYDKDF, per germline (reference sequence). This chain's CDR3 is CATRRDYAYEQYF. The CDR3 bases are TGTGCCACCAGAAGGGACTACGCCTACGAGCAGTACTTC.

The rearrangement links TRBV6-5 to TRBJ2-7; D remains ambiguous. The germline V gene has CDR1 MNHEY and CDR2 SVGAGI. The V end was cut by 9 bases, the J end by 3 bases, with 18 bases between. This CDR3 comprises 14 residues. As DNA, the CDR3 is TGTGCCAGTTCTCAGTCAGCAGCGCTCTACGAGCAGTACTTC. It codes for CASSQSAALYEQYF.

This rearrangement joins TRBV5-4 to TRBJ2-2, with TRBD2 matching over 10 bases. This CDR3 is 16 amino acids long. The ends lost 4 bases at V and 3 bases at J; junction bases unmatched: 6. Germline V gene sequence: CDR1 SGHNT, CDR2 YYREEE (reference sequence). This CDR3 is CASSPRTSGYTGELFF. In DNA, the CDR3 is TGTGCCAGCAGCCCGAGGACTAGCGGTTACACCGGGGAGCTGTTTTTT.

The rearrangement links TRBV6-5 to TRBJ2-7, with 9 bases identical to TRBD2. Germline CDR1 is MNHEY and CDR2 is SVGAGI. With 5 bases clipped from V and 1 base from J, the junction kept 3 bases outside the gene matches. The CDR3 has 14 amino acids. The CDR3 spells CASSRLAASYEQYF. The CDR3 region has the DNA TGTGCCAGCAGTCGACTAGCGGCGTCCTACGAGCAGTACTTC.

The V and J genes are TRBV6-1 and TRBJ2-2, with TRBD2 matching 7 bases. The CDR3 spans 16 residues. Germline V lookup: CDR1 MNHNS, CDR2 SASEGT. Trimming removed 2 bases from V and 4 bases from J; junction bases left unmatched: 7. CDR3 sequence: CASSELASGGTGELFF. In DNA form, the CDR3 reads TGTGCCAGCAGTGAATTAGCTAGCGGAGGCACCGGGGAGCTGTTTTTT.